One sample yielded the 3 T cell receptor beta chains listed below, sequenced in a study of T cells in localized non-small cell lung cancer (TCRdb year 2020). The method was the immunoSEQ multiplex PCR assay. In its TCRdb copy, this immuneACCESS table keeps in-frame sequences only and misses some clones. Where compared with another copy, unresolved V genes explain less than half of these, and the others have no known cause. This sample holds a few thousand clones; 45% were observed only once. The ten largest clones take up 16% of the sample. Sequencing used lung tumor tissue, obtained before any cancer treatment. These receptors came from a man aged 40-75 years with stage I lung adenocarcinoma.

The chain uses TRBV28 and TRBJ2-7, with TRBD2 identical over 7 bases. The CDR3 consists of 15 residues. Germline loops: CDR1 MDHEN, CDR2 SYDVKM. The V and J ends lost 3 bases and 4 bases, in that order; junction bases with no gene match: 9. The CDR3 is CASSFRGRGKYEQYF. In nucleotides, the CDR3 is TGTGCCAGCAGTTTCCGCGGGAGAGGAAAGTACGAGCAGTACTTC.

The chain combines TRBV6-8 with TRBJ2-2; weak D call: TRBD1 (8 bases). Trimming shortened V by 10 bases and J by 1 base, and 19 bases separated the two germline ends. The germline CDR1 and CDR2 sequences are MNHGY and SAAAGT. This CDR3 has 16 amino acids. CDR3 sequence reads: CAIRGGTGENTGELFF. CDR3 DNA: TGTGCCATCAGGGGGGGGACAGGAGAGAACACCGGGGAGCTGTTTTTT.

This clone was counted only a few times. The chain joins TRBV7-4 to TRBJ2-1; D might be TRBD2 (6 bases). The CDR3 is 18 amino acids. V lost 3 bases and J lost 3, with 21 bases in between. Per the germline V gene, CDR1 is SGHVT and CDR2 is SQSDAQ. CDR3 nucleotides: TGTGCCAGCAGCTTGTACACCCTCCTAGCGCCGAACTACAATGAGCAGTTCTTC. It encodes CASSLYTLLAPNYNEQFF.